What follows are 8 T cell receptor beta chains derived from one specimen sequenced in a study of blood T cell repertoires in COVID-19. Sequencing was performed with immunoSEQ multiplex PCR; in TCRdb, only in-frame clones are kept and a portion is missing. The repertoire holds roughly 100,000 clones, about 85% seen once, with around 2% in the top ten. What was sequenced was peripheral blood. The receptors were gathered from a man aged 50 to 60 with active COVID-19.

This chain links TRBV11-3 with TRBJ2-1; 10 nucleotides match TRBD2. Trimming at V came to 5 bases and at J to 2 bases, leaving 3 bases not matched to a gene. The CDR3 is 15 amino acids. The germline V gene has CDR1 SGHNT and CDR2 YENEEA. DNA for the CDR3: TGTGCCAGCAGCGAGCGGGGGGGCACCTACAATGAGCAGTTCTTC. Translated, it gives CASSERGGTYNEQFF.

The V gene is TRBV4-1, the J gene TRBJ1-2; no firm D call. V gave up 5 bases and J gave up 3 bases, with 19 bases separating them. The V gene's germline CDR1 is MGHRA and CDR2 YSYEKL. The CDR3 runs to 16 residues. This CDR3 reads CASSSGRVERYYGYTF. The CDR3 DNA follows: TGCGCCAGCAGCAGCGGCCGGGTGGAGAGGTACTATGGCTACACCTTC.

In its sample, this clone is medium-sized (0.01 to 0.1%). The gene calls are TRBV7-2 and TRBJ1-5; weak D call: TRBD1 (5 bases). Germline assignment: CDR1 SGHTA and CDR2 FQGNSA. This CDR3 spans 16 amino acids. V lost 3 bases, J lost 0 bases, and 12 bases lay in between. The CDR3, as DNA: TGTGCCAGCAGCTTGGGGGGGAGACTTAGCAATCAGCCCCAGCATTTT. Encoded protein: CASSLGGRLSNQPQHF.

This clone was seen more than once but under ten times. This rearrangement joins TRBV4-1 to TRBJ1-2, with unresolved D. This CDR3 spans 12 amino acids. CDR1 MGHRA and CDR2 YSYEKL come from the germline V gene. The germline V and J ends were trimmed by 4 bases and 6 bases, with 9 bases remaining between them. This CDR3 reads CASSPGRDGYTF. CDR3 nucleotide sequence: TGCGCCAGCAGCCCCGGCCGGGATGGCTACACCTTC.

J is TRBJ1-3 and V is TRBV6-5; no reliable D call. V was trimmed by 8 bases and J by 0 bases, leaving 14 bases between them. The CDR3 spans 15 residues. Per the germline V gene, CDR1 is MNHEY and CDR2 is SVGAGI. Written as DNA, the CDR3 is TGTGCCAGCCTAGTGGCGCTTAGCTCTGGAAACACCATATATTTT. Translation gives CASLVALSSGNTIYF.

The V gene is TRBV4-1, the J gene TRBJ2-1, with D possibly matching TRBD1 (6 bases). Germline loops: CDR1 MGHRA, CDR2 YSYEKL. Deletions cut 0 bases from V and 10 bases from J, with 13 bases between. This CDR3 spans 14 amino acids. The CDR3 region is CASSQDSGTWEQFF. In nucleotides, the CDR3 is TGCGCCAGCAGCCAAGATTCCGGGACATGGGAGCAGTTCTTC.

The V call is TRBV2, the J call TRBJ1-4; TRBD1 matches 9 bases. Germline assignment: CDR1 SNHLY and CDR2 FYNNEI. CDR3 size: 16 residues. Trimming at V came to 7 bases and at J to 13 bases, leaving 19 bases not matched to a gene. CDR3 loop: CASTSLGGTGRVPLFF. The CDR3 DNA follows: TGTGCCAGCACCTCCCTAGGGGGGACAGGGAGGGTACCACTGTTTTTT.

The table lists this clone with a count of one. The V call is TRBV5-1, the J call TRBJ1-1; D is undetermined. Between the trimmed V and J ends, which lost 0 bases and 6 bases, there was a span of 12 bases. This CDR3 comprises 14 residues. Germline V gives CDR1 SGHRS, CDR2 YFSETQ. This CDR3 is CASSLEGGMPEAFF. The CDR3 region has the DNA TGCGCCAGCAGCTTGGAGGGCGGGATGCCTGAAGCTTTCTTT.